This T cell receptor beta chain was found in a study of long-term antiretroviral therapy in people with HIV. Study as a whole: The 2015 recommendation for immediate ART came about a decade after the earliest samples.

The study used samples holding roughly 0.95-11 million cryopreserved PBMC before DNA extraction. Trimming cost V 2 bases and J 4 bases; bases outside gene matches: 16. This CDR3 is built from 21 residues. The germline V gene has CDR1 MDHEN and CDR2 SYDVKM. immunoSEQ v3.0 was run at survey level. Sequencing had a target that covered 40,000-50,000 T-cell genomes per sample. Data came from immunoSEQ multiplex PCR; TCRdb stores just in-frame clones and leaves some out. Of some 11,000 clones detected, 65% to 85% appear once; the ten largest clones hold 17%. This clonotype originated in a man aged 40-50 years with HIV. The specimen comprised unsorted PBMCs, sampled 3.4 years after starting antiretroviral therapy. V gene TRBV28 combines with J gene TRBJ2-1; TRBD2 matches at 14 bases. The CDR3 sequence: CASSLRSAGGLAGDPYNEQFF. CDR3 in DNA: TGTGCCAGCAGTTTACGATCCGCCGGGGGACTAGCGGGAGATCCGTACAATGAGCAGTTCTTC.